This T cell receptor (beta chain) derives from a study of regulatory T cells in long-lasting Graves disease (dated by TCRdb to the early 2020s). About the full investigation: Persistent Graves' disease was defined as antithyroid drug treatment for over 5 years with persistently positive TSH receptor autoantibodies. Persistent Graves' disease patients were compared with newly diagnosed Graves' disease patients by peripheral blood TCR sequencing and RNA sequencing. The study was conducted in China and was registered as a clinical trial. A total of about 33 samples underwent TCR sequencing, from some 13 patients with persistent Graves' disease and 20 or so patients with newly diagnosed Graves' disease. Persistent Graves' disease patients in the clinical cohort had taken antithyroid drugs for about 10.3 years on average. Here is what the overall study found, with its caveats: Only the TCR beta chain was sequenced and analyzed. More public clonotypes were shared among persistent patients (over 2,500) than among newly diagnosed patients (roughly 960). Persistent disease showed preferential use of TRBV28, TRBJ1-2 and TRBJ2-5, whereas newly diagnosed disease favored TRBV20-1 and TRBJ2-1. Peripheral blood alone was examined, since thyroid tissue, which constituted the primary lesion, could not be accessed. The authors acknowledged the small sample size as a limitation that may reduce accuracy. Lower TCR Shannon entropy and fewer highly expanded clones were observed in persistent Graves' disease patients than in newly diagnosed patients, which suggested clonal expansion.

Including cysteine and phenylalanine, the CDR3 has 13 amino acids. The only DNA kept is the CDR3, 39 bases in frame from the first base. From the germline V gene, CDR1 is SNHLY and CDR2 is FYNNEI. Libraries were constructed by multiplex PCR. Sequencing relied on an Illumina HiSeq 4000. To build TCR beta libraries, CDR3 regions were amplified by Arm-PCR using iRepertoire HTBI primers. Before sequencing, the PCR products underwent gel purification. As for the original processing: Across samples, about 63 TRBV and 15 or so TRBJ segments were identified and used for gene usage analysis of CDR3 amino acid clonotypes. COPE and FqMerger were used to merge filtered high-quality paired reads into contigs. BLAST was used to align contigs to the IMGT TRBV, TRBD and TRBJ reference genes, and CDR3 was defined following IMGT. Clonotypes above 0.1% frequency were classified as highly expanded clones. Shannon entropy was used to measure repertoire diversity, and the Gini coefficient was used to measure V-J evenness. Public clonotypes were defined as clonotypes shared by more than one individual. The public reads were reanalyzed by TCRdb: fastp trimming at Q25, MiXCR alignment, in-frame beta chains only. Rows matching on CDR3 protein sequence are summarized as one entry with the most common DNA and genes. TCRdb assigned the V and J calls; the authors' analysis was not used. In this sample the table shows about 400,000 distinct CDR3 sequences, less than 25% of which occur a single time. Less than 25% of the sample is taken by the ten largest.

What the time point label conveys for this sample: persistent/refractory GD, antithyroid drugs over 5 years with positive TRAb. For both TCR sequencing and RNA sequencing, RNA was extracted from PBMCs in TRIzol. Graves' disease was diagnosed according to American Thyroid Association guidelines. The patients came from an endocrinology department in Xi'an, China. From each patient, approximately 10 milliliters of peripheral blood was collected into an EDTA anticoagulant tube. Ficoll Paque Plus density gradient separation was used to isolate PBMCs, and no further T cell sorting was done. An Agilent 2100 Bioanalyzer and agarose gel were used to check RNA quality, while a NanoDrop 2000 measured RNA concentration. Note on this clonotype: What this receptor recognizes is not known. The junction and the germline gene differ at one end; a read error may be behind it.

This TCR was recovered from a female donor with Graves disease. In this chain, TRBV2 is recombined with TRBJ2-3; possibly the D gene is TRBD2, per 6 matching bases. The input for sequencing was peripheral blood mononuclear cells (PBMCs), taken when the disease was refractory, from a patient treated with antithyroid drugs. The nucleotide sequence reads as follows: TGTGCCAGCACCCGGGACTCCACAGATACGCGGTATTTT. This gives the protein CASTRDSTDTRYF.